The next 27 T cell receptor beta chains were all read from a single sample in a study of T cell repertoires in cytomegalovirus infection. Via MiXCR, TCRdb re-called the reads, giving one row per CDR3 protein. Seen here are approximately 500,000 distinct CDR3 sequences, more than 15% observed once, and the top ten hold approximately 24%. The sample taken for sequencing was CD8+ T cells from PBMCs. The receptors here all came from a human donor in good health (CMV status not recorded). Some clones in this sample may be carry-over from other donors' samples.

V usage is TRBV20-1 and J usage is TRBJ2-7; 7 nucleotides agree with TRBD1. This CDR3 is 14 amino acids long. V shed 8 bases and J 2 bases; nucleotides not matched to a gene: 12. The germline V gene has CDR1 DFQATT and CDR2 SNEGSKA (reference sequence). CDR3 coding DNA: TGCAGTACCTCAGACAGGGAAAGAGCCTACGAGCAGTACTTC. It is translated as CSTSDRERAYEQYF.

This clonotype was counted a few times. The chain joins TRBV4-2 to TRBJ1-2; maybe TRBD1 (6 bases). Between the trimmed V and J ends, which lost 1 base and 4 bases, there was a span of 22 bases. This CDR3 has 18 amino acids. Germline V gene lookup returns CDR1 LGHNA and CDR2 YNFKEQ. The CDR3 region has the DNA TGTGCCAGCAGCCAAGCGCTCTCACAGGGCGCCCTCGGCTATGGCTACACCTTC. It specifies CASSQALSQGALGYGYTF.

This sequence joins TRBV29-1 and TRBJ2-3; D may be TRBD1 (6 bases). Germline CDR1 reads SQVTM; CDR2 reads ANQGSEA. Deletions cut 7 bases from V and 2 bases from J, with 7 bases between. CDR3 length: 11 residues. CDR3 region: CSGDITDTQYF. CDR3 nucleotide sequence: TGCAGCGGGGACATCACAGATACGCAGTATTTT.

Points on this clonotype: This sequence may be a read error, since a much larger clone differs from it by one base. V usage is TRBV13 and J usage is TRBJ2-1; 9 bases agree with TRBD2. Trimming cost V 3 bases and J 8 bases; bases outside gene matches: 11. CDR1 and CDR2 from the germline V gene are PRHDT and FYEKMQ (reference sequence). This CDR3 is 16 amino acids long. The CDR3 sequence: CASSFLAGWNRDEQFF. The DNA of the CDR3 is TGTGCCAGCAGCTTTCTAGCGGGATGGAATCGCGATGAGCAGTTCTTC.

This clonotype was seen many times. The gene calls are TRBV27 and TRBJ2-7, with D perhaps TRBD1 or TRBD2 (5 bases each). V was shortened by 5 bases and J by 3 bases, with 11 bases between the two germline ends. Germline V gene sequence: CDR1 MNHEY, CDR2 SMNVEV (reference sequence). The CDR3 is 13 residues long. CDR3 sequence: CASSASGSYEQYF. In nucleotides, the CDR3 is TGTGCCAGCAGTGCCTCAGGGAGCTACGAGCAGTACTTC.

V is TRBV3-1 and J is TRBJ2-1; maybe TRBD2 (5 bases). The V end lost 4 bases, the J end lost 8 bases, and 24 bases lay between the germline ends. The CDR3 loop spans 17 amino acids. The germline gives CDR1 LGHDT, CDR2 YNNKEL (reference sequence). CDR3 region: CASSRGDSRLLTYEQFF. The CDR3 nucleotides are TGTGCCAGCAGCCGGGGAGATTCTAGACTACTTACTTATGAGCAGTTCTTC.

This clonotype was recorded at least ten times. CDR3 in amino acids: CASSRSQGNTEAFF. The CDR3 region has the DNA TGTGCCAGCAGCAGGTCACAGGGGAACACTGAAGCTTTCTTT. The chain combines TRBV7-3 with TRBJ1-1; perhaps TRBD1 as D (6 bases). The V gene's germline CDR1 is SGHTA and CDR2 FQGTGA. Trimming stripped 5 bases from V and 1 base from J, with 11 bases between. The CDR3 has 14 residues.

This clonotype was seen ten or more times. The chain uses TRBV7-3 and TRBJ2-5, with 9 bases matching TRBD1. The CDR3 loop spans 15 amino acids. The germline V gene encodes CDR1 SGHTA and CDR2 FQGTGA. V was clipped by 0 bases and J by 5 bases; unmatched bases: 4. The CDR3 DNA sequence: TGTGCCAGCAGCTTAACGGTGACAGGGGGGGAGACCCAGTACTTC. This encodes CASSLTVTGGETQYF.

The chain couples TRBV9 to TRBJ2-7; 7 positions match TRBD2. Germline CDR1 and CDR2: SGDLS and YYNGEE. The CDR3 is 15 residues long. V was pared by 3 bases and J by 4 bases, with 10 bases of the junction left unmatched. CDR3 sequence reads: CASSGRGGERYEQYF. DNA of the CDR3: TGTGCCAGCAGCGGTAGGGGAGGGGAGAGGTACGAGCAGTACTTC.

This clonotype was counted at least ten times. The gene calls are TRBV4-1 and TRBJ2-7; D gene unclear. V lost 1 base and J lost 1, with 8 bases in between. The CDR3 is 14 amino acids. CDR1 is MGHRA, CDR2 YSYEKL, per germline. The CDR3 coding sequence is TGCGCCAGCAGCCAAGGTCCAGGTTCCTACGAGCAGTACTTC. This codes for CASSQGPGSYEQYF.

This clonotype has ten or more counts. V gene TRBV28 combines with J gene TRBJ2-7; TRBD2 matches 7 bases. With V trimmed by 10 bases and J by 5 bases, 8 bases remained unmatched. CDR3 size: 12 residues. In germline, CDR1 is MDHEN, CDR2 SYDVKM. The CDR3 region has the DNA TGTGCCACCACAACGCGGGAGAACGAGCAGTACTTC. Protein: CATTTRENEQYF.

In this sample, this clonotype turned up many times. The CDR3 DNA sequence: TGTGCCAGCACCCCAGCAATTAACTATGGCTACACCTTC. It yields the protein CASTPAINYGYTF. V usage is TRBV11-2 and J usage is TRBJ1-2; unclear D gene. The V and J ends lost 7 bases and 1 base respectively, with 10 bases between them. The CDR3 sequence is 13 residues long. Germline lookup yields CDR1 SGHAT and CDR2 FQNNGV.

To note about this clonotype: A much bigger clone sits one base away, suggesting this may be a read error. J is TRBJ2-1 and V is TRBV7-3; 8 bases fit TRBD2. The CDR3 contains 14 residues. The germline gives CDR1 SGHTA, CDR2 FQGTGA. CDR3 sequence (DNA): TGTGCCAGCAGTCGAGTCACGGGGGGGGTCCTGTTGATCTTC. Translation: CASSRVTGGVLLIF.

With respect to this clonotype: This could be a read error, since a much larger clone is one nucleotide away. Since the CDR3 does not end with the conserved phenylalanine or tryptophan, this likely comes from a read error. The gene calls are TRBV6-1 and TRBJ2-1; D unresolved. In germline, CDR1 is MNHNS, CDR2 SASEGT. This CDR3 has 16 amino acids. Trimming took 3 bases from V and 4 from J, leaving 16 bases between them. CDR3 protein: CASSDGSYGVYNEQFL. As DNA, the CDR3 is TGTGCCAGCAGTGATGGGTCCTATGGGGTATACAATGAGCAGTTCTTA.

The rearrangement links TRBV5-1 to TRBJ2-3; TRBD2 agrees at 11 bases. CDR1 SGHRS and CDR2 YFSETQ come from the germline V gene. Trimming cost V 1 base and J 5 bases; bases outside gene matches: 12. This CDR3 comprises 18 residues. CDR3 nucleotide sequence: TGCGCCAGCAGCTTGTCTCTAGCGGGGGGACAAACAGGAGATACGCAGTATTTT. It specifies CASSLSLAGGQTGDTQYF.

The rearrangement uses TRBV28 and TRBJ2-4; D is perhaps TRBD2 (5 bases). This CDR3 region has 16 residues. V was pared by 4 bases and J by 0 bases, with 13 bases between. CDR1 is MDHEN, CDR2 SYDVKM, per germline. CDR3 in amino acids: CASSSLAELAKNIQYF. The CDR3 bases are TGTGCCAGCAGTTCCCTAGCAGAGTTAGCCAAAAACATTCAGTACTTC.

This rearrangement joins TRBV4-1 to TRBJ2-1; 13 nucleotides agree with TRBD2. Germline V gene lookup returns CDR1 MGHRA and CDR2 YSYEKL. Trimming cost V 1 base and J 0 bases; bases outside gene matches: 3. The CDR3 spans 18 residues. CDR3 residues: CASSQGTSGSISYNEQFF. The CDR3 region has the DNA TGCGCCAGCAGCCAAGGGACTAGCGGGAGTATCTCCTACAATGAGCAGTTCTTC.

This clonotype turned up a few times. V is TRBV11-2 and J is TRBJ2-7, with D possibly TRBD1 on 6 matching bases. V dropped 0 bases and J dropped 3 bases, with 12 bases sitting between them. CDR1 is SGHAT, CDR2 FQNNGV, per germline. This CDR3 has 15 residues. The CDR3 coding sequence is TGTGCCAGCAGCTTAGATCTAGTAGGGGGCTACGAGCAGTACTTC. Amino acids: CASSLDLVGGYEQYF.

This clonotype was recorded many times. The gene calls are TRBV6-1 and TRBJ1-1; TRBD1 agrees at 10 bases. This CDR3 contains 15 residues. The germline gives CDR1 MNHNS, CDR2 SASEGT. The ends lost 4 bases at V and 3 bases at J; junction bases unmatched: 5. The DNA for the CDR3 is TGTGCCAGCAGTGGAGACAGGGGGCTGGACACTGAAGCTTTCTTT. Protein: CASSGDRGLDTEAFF.

There are many counts of this clonotype. The V gene is TRBV7-9, the J gene TRBJ1-1; possibly TRBD1 for D (5 bases). V lost 5 bases, J lost 8 bases, and 9 bases lay in between. CDR3 size: 11 residues. In germline, CDR1 is SEHNR, CDR2 FQNEAQ (reference sequence). DNA for the CDR3: TGTGCCAGCAGCCTGGGACGGGAAGCTTTCTTT. Protein sequence: CASSLGREAFF. The entire variable domain, with the rest obtained from reference TRBV7-9 and TRBJ1-1, is as follows: DTGVSQNPRHKITKRGQNVTFRCDPISEHNRLYWYRQTLGQGPEFLTYFQNEAQLEKSRLLSDRFSAERPKGSFSTLEIQRTEQGDSAMYLCASSLGREAFFGQGTRLTVV.

The chain recombines TRBV4-1 with TRBJ2-7, with D perhaps TRBD2 (5 bases). Germline CDR1 and CDR2: MGHRA and YSYEKL. The CDR3 is made up of 15 amino acids. With 0 bases removed from V and 5 bases from J, the gap between germline ends came to 14 bases. The CDR3, as DNA: TGCGCCAGCAGCCAAGAGTTTCGACTACAAGACGAGCAGTACTTC. Residues: CASSQEFRLQDEQYF.

This clonotype was recorded at least ten times. The V and J genes are TRBV11-2 and TRBJ2-7, with D uncertain. The V and J ends lost 5 bases and 2 bases respectively, with 7 bases between them. The germline CDR1 and CDR2 sequences are SGHAT and FQNNGV. This CDR3 has 12 residues. CDR3 in DNA: TGTGCCAGCAGCAACCGGGCCTACGAGCAGTACTTC. Amino acid sequence: CASSNRAYEQYF.

The table lists this clonotype with a few counts. This rearrangement joins TRBV5-1 to TRBJ1-5, with TRBD1 as a possible D gene (6 bases). Germline assignment: CDR1 SGHRS and CDR2 YFSETQ. The CDR3 runs 19 residues. V was cut by 4 bases and J by 0 bases, with 23 bases left in between. The CDR3 nucleotides are TGCGCCAGCAGCAGAAGCCGGGCCGGGACAAGTTATAGCAATCAGCCCCAGCATTTT. Translated: CASSRSRAGTSYSNQPQHF.

V usage is TRBV20-1 and J usage is TRBJ2-7; D not resolved. CDR3 length: 13 residues. V shed 0 bases and J shed 0 bases, with 6 bases lying between them. The V gene's germline CDR1 is DFQATT and CDR2 SNEGSKA (reference sequence). This chain's CDR3 is CSARDPGSYEQYF. The CDR3 DNA reads as TGCAGTGCTAGAGATCCGGGCTCCTACGAGCAGTACTTC.

The V call is TRBV12-3 or TRBV12-4, the J call TRBJ2-3; the D gene is possibly TRBD2 (6 bases). V was clipped by 5 bases and J by 3 bases, with 12 bases between them. There are 14 residues in the CDR3. This chain's CDR3 is CASSRRRDTDTQYF. The CDR3 region has the DNA TGTGCCAGCAGTCGAAGGAGGGATACAGATACGCAGTATTTT.

This clonotype was seen only a few times. The chain combines TRBV27 with TRBJ2-7; D is undetermined. Deletions cut 4 bases from V and 3 bases from J, with 16 bases between. Germline-derived CDR1 and CDR2 are MNHEY and SMNVEV (reference sequence). The CDR3 covers 15 residues. For the CDR3, the DNA is TGTGCCAGCAGTTCTTACCCCAAATCCTTCTACGAGCAGTACTTC. This codes for CASSSYPKSFYEQYF.

V usage is TRBV7-2 and J usage is TRBJ2-3, with TRBD2 identical over 16 bases. The J segment lost 13 bases and the V segment lost 6 bases, leaving 19 bases of the junction unmatched. The V gene's germline CDR1 is SGHTA and CDR2 FQGNSA. This CDR3 has 18 residues. In DNA form, the CDR3 reads TGTGCCAGCAGATTGGGACTAGCGGGGGGGGTGTCAACAGAGACGAAGTATTTT. It translates to CASRLGLAGGVSTETKYF.